The TCR beta chain under discussion was sequenced for a study of identical twins. Note on this clonotype: Its matching antigen is unknown.

TCRdb re-derived calls from the 5' RACE reads in MiXCR, one entry per CDR3 protein. The sample lists 200,000 to 250,000 distinct CDR3 sequences; approximately 7% were seen once. The study's findings and limits: Sequences that were out-of-frame, alpha and twin-shared displayed an excess of low generation probability.

Healthy Caucasians, and only they, were the donors. These records were also assigned to another study, of yellow fever vaccine responses in identical twins. That publication notes: Twin vaccine T cell responses reportedly seemed partly convergent, partly personalized.

Sequencing was carried out using memory (CD45RO+) T cells sorted from blood. This TCR was sampled from a woman between 18 and 29 years old in good health.

The CDR3 reads CASSTSGTGEGANYGYTF. CDR3 DNA: TGCGCCAGCAGCACATCCGGGACAGGGGAAGGAGCTAACTATGGCTACACCTTC. The rearrangement uses TRBV5-1 and TRBJ1-2, with 10 bases that match TRBD1. Per germline, CDR1 SGHRS and CDR2 YFSETQ. The CDR3 length is 18 residues. V lost 4 bases, J lost 0 bases, and 12 bases stayed unmatched.